The 8 T cell receptor beta chains given below trace back to one sample, sequenced in a study of cytomegalovirus exposure and HLA in healthy donors. Primers included in the PCR were 60 Vbeta and 13 Jbeta primers. Assay used: immunoSEQ multiplex PCR; TCRdb lists only in-frame clones, some missing. The sample yields fewer than 70,000 clones, roughly 80% seen once. What was sequenced was PBMCs. Receptor source: a woman aged 35 to 49 in good health and CMV-seronegative.

The V call is TRBV28, the J call TRBJ1-2; D unresolved. This CDR3 comprises 15 residues. V gave up 7 bases and J gave up 4 bases, with 19 bases separating them. Germline lookup yields CDR1 MDHEN and CDR2 SYDVKM. The CDR3 coding sequence is TGTGCCAGCATCAACCGGGCCCGGGGTTTCTATGGCTACACCTTC. Translating gives CASINRARGFYGYTF.

The chain couples TRBV2 to TRBJ1-4; 10 nucleotides align to TRBD1. CDR1 SNHLY and CDR2 FYNNEI come from the germline V gene. The V gene end was trimmed by 6 bases and the J gene end by 2 bases; junction bases not matched to a gene: 6. The CDR3 is made up of 16 amino acids. For the CDR3, the DNA is TGTGCCAGCAGAGACAGACAGGGGGCCACTAATGAAAAACTGTTTTTT. Translation: CASRDRQGATNEKLFF. The entire variable domain, with the rest obtained from reference TRBV2 and TRBJ1-4, is as follows: EPEVTQTPSHQVTQMGQEVILRCVPISNHLYFYWYRQILGQKVEFLVSFYNNEISEKSEIFDDQFSVERPDGSNFTLKIRSTKLEDSAMYFCASRDRQGATNEKLFFGSGTQLSVL.

The chain uses TRBV2 and TRBJ2-5; possible D gene TRBD1, 5 bases. Germline assignment: CDR1 SNHLY and CDR2 FYNNEI. The CDR3 loop spans 14 amino acids. With 3 bases removed from V and 9 bases from J, the gap between germline ends came to 17 bases. The CDR3 DNA reads as TGTGCCAGCAGTGAGGGGCTCAGGGTTGACCCCCAGTACTTC. Translating it yields CASSEGLRVDPQYF.

The chain couples TRBV9 to TRBJ2-3, with TRBD2 matching over 11 bases. CDR3 length: 16 amino acids. Germline V CDR1 and CDR2: SGDLS, YYNGEE. Unmatched junction bases numbered 4, after V lost 4 bases and J lost 0 bases. The chain's CDR3 is CASSPGTSGSTDTQYF. The CDR3 DNA reads TGTGCCAGCAGCCCAGGGACTAGCGGCAGCACAGATACGCAGTATTTT.

The chain carries TRBV28 and TRBJ2-1, with D maybe TRBD2 (6 bases). The V and J ends lost 2 bases and 6 bases respectively, with 8 bases between them. CDR1 MDHEN and CDR2 SYDVKM come from the germline V gene. This CDR3 is built from 13 residues. The CDR3 nucleotides are TGTGCCAGCAGTTTACCGGGGGTCAATGAGCAGTTCTTC. Translating gives CASSLPGVNEQFF.

V is TRBV4-3 and J is TRBJ2-7, with TRBD2 matching 8 bases. Germline lookup yields CDR1 LGHNA and CDR2 YSLEER. Germline trimming cut 0 bases from V and 3 bases from J; bases unmatched to any gene: 4. This CDR3 comprises 15 residues. The DNA of the CDR3 is TGCGCCAGCAGCCAAGATAGCGGGACCGGCTACGAGCAGTACTTC. Protein sequence: CASSQDSGTGYEQYF.

This chain uses TRBV7-2 with TRBJ2-7; 10 positions match TRBD1. Trimming at V came to 5 bases and at J to 5 bases, leaving 15 bases not matched to a gene. Germline V CDR1 and CDR2: SGHTA, FQGNSA. The CDR3 extends over 17 amino acids. The CDR3 DNA follows: TGTGCCAGCAGCCCCACCCGGGACAGGGGAGTTCGGGACGAGCAGTACTTC. Encoded protein: CASSPTRDRGVRDEQYF.

V gene TRBV5-1 combines with J gene TRBJ2-5; 10 nucleotides agree with TRBD2. This CDR3 region has 16 residues. CDR1 and CDR2 (germline): SGHRS, YFSETQ. The ends lost 4 bases at V and 5 bases at J; junction bases unmatched: 11. In nucleotides, the CDR3 is TGCGCCAGCAGCGTCGGGACTAGCGAATCCTTTGAGACCCAGTACTTC. Translation: CASSVGTSESFETQYF.